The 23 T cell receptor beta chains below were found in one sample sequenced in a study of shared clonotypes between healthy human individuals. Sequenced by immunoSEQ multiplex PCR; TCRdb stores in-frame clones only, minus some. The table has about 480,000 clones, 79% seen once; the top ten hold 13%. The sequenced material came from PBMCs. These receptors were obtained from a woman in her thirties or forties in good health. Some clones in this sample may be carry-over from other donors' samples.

The CDR3 is CASSPWEAAPSDYNEQFF. DNA of the CDR3: TGTGCCAGCAGCCCTTGGGAGGCTGCCCCGTCAGACTACAATGAGCAGTTCTTC. The J gene is TRBJ2-1, the V gene TRBV7-8, with TRBD2 as a possible D gene (6 bases). Germline CDR1 reads SGHVS; CDR2 reads FQNEAQ. V shed 5 bases and J shed 3 bases, with 23 bases lying between them. The CDR3 runs to 18 residues.

The CDR3 loop reads CATSRDFNNEQFF. The CDR3 DNA reads TGTGCCACCAGCAGGGACTTCAACAATGAGCAGTTCTTC. The genes are TRBV15 and TRBJ2-1; possible D gene TRBD2, 5 bases. CDR3 length: 13 amino acids. Germline-derived CDR1 and CDR2 are LNHNV and YYDKDF (reference sequence). The V end was cut by 3 bases, the J end by 5 bases, with 8 bases between.

The CDR3 reads CAIGHEQYF. Written as DNA, the CDR3 is TGTGCCATCGGGCACGAGCAGTACTTC. This chain uses TRBV10-3 with TRBJ2-7; no definite D call. This CDR3 contains 9 residues. The germline gives CDR1 ENHRY, CDR2 SYGVKD. Trimming stripped 8 bases from V and 5 bases from J, with 4 bases between.

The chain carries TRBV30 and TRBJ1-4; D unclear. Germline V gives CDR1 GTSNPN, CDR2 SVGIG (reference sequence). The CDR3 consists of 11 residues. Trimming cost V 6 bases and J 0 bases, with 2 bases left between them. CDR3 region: CACATNEKLFF. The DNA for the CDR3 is TGTGCCTGTGCAACTAATGAAAAACTGTTTTTT. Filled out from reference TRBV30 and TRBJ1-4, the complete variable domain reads SQTIHQWPATLVQPVGSPLSLECTVEGTSNPNLYWYRQAAGRGLQLLFYSVGIGQISSEVPQNLSASRPQDRQFILSSKKLLLSDSGFYLCACATNEKLFFGSGTQLSVL.

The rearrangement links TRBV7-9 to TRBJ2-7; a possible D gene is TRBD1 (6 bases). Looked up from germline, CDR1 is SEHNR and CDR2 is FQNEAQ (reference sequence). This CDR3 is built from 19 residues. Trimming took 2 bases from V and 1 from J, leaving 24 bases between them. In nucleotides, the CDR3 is TGTGCCAGCAGCTTATTGGGATGGGGGCGCGACGCCGGTTCCTACGAGCAGTACTTC. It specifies CASSLLGWGRDAGSYEQYF.

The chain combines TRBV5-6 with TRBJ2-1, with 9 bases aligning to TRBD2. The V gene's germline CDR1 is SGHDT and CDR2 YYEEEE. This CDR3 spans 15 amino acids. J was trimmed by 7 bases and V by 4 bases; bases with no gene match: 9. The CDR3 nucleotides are TGTGCCAGCAGCCCGGGGCTAGCGGGATGGAATGAGCAGTTCTTC. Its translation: CASSPGLAGWNEQFF.

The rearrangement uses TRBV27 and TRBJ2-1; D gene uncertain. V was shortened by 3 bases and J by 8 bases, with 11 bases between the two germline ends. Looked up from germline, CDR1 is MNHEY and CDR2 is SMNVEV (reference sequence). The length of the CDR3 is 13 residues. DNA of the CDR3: TGTGCCAGCAGTTTTCAATCGGCGCATGAGCAGTTCTTC. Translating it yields CASSFQSAHEQFF.

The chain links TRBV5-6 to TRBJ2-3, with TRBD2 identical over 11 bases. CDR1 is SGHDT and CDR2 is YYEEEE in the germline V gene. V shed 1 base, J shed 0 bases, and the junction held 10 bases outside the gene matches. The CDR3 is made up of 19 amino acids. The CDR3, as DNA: TGTGCCAGCAGCTTGTGGACTAGCGGGCTTACCGCTAGCACAGATACGCAGTATTTT. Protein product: CASSLWTSGLTASTDTQYF. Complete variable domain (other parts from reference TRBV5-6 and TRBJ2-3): DAGVTQSPTHLIKTRGQQVTLRCSPKSGHDTVSWYQQALGQGPQFIFQYYEEEERQRGNFPDRFSGHQFPNYSSELNVNALLLGDSALYLCASSLWTSGLTASTDTQYFGPGTRLTVL.

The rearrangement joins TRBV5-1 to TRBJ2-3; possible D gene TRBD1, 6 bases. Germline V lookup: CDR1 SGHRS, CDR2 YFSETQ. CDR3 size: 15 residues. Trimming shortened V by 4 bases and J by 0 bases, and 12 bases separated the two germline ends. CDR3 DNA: TGCGCCAGCAGCCTATGGACAGCGAGCACAGATACGCAGTATTTT. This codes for CASSLWTASTDTQYF. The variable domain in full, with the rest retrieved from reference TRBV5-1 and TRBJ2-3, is KAGVTQTPRYLIKTRGQQVTLSCSPISGHRSVSWYQQTPGQGLQFLFEYFSETQRNKGNFPGRFSGRQFSNSRSEMNVSTLELGDSALYLCASSLWTASTDTQYFGPGTRLTVL.

CDR3 nucleotide sequence: TGTGCCAGCAGTTCTCCCAGGGTGGGGCCTTACTCCTACGAGCAGTACTTC. Translating it yields CASSSPRVGPYSYEQYF. V gene TRBV27 combines with J gene TRBJ2-7, with a possible D match to TRBD1 (5 bases). The CDR3 has 17 residues. CDR1 is MNHEY, CDR2 SMNVEV, per germline (reference sequence). Deletions cut 4 bases from V and 0 bases from J, with 19 bases between.

The CDR3 DNA follows: TGTGCCAGCAGTGATCGGGGGGCCTATGGCTACACCTTC. Its translation is CASSDRGAYGYTF. The chain carries TRBV2 and TRBJ1-2, with D perhaps matching TRBD1 (6 bases). In germline, CDR1 is SNHLY, CDR2 FYNNEI. CDR3 length equals 13 residues. V dropped 3 bases and J dropped 4 bases, with 9 bases sitting between them.

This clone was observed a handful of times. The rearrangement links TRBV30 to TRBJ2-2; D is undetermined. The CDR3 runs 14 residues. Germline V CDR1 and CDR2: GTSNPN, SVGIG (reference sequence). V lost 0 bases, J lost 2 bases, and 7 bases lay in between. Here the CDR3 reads CAWSVNRNTGELFF. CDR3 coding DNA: TGTGCCTGGAGTGTCAACAGAAACACCGGGGAGCTGTTTTTT.

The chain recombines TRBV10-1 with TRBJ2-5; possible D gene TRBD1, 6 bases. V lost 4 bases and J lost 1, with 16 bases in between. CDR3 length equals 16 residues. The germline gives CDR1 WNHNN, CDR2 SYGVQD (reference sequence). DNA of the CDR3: TGCGCCAGCAGTGGGGGGCCGGGACGGGCCCAAGAGACCCAGTACTTC. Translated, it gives CASSGGPGRAQETQYF.

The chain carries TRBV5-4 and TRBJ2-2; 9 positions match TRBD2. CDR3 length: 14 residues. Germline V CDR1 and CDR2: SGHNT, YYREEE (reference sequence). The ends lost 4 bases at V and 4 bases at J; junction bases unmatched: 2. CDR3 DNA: TGTGCCAGCAGCCCTAGCGGGGCCACCGGGGAGCTGTTTTTT. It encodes CASSPSGATGELFF.

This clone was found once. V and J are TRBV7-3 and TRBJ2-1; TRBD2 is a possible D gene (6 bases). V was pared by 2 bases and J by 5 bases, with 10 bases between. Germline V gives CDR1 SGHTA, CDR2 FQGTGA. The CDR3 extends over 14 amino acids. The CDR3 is CASSLGTSNNEQFF. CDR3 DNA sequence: TGTGCCAGCAGCTTAGGGACTTCAAACAATGAGCAGTTCTTC.

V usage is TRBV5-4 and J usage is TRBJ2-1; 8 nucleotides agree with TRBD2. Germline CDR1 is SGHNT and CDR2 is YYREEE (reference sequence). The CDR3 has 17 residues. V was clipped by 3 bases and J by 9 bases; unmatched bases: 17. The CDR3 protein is CASSSPVGGRREAEQFF. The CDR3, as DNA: TGTGCCAGCAGCTCCCCGGTTGGGGGTCGGCGGGAGGCTGAGCAGTTCTTC.

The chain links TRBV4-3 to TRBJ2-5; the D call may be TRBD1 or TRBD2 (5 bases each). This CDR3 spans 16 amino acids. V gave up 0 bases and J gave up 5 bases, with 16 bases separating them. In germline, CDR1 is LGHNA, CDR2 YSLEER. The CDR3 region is CASSQDPWGPKETQYF. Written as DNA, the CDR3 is TGCGCCAGCAGCCAAGACCCTTGGGGACCTAAGGAGACCCAGTACTTC.

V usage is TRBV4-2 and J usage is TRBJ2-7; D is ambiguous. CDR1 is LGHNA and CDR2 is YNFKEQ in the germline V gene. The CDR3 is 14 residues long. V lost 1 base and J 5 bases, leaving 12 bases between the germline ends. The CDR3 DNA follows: TGTGCCAGCAGCCAAGGCCCCGGGTCAGACGAGCAGTACTTC. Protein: CASSQGPGSDEQYF.

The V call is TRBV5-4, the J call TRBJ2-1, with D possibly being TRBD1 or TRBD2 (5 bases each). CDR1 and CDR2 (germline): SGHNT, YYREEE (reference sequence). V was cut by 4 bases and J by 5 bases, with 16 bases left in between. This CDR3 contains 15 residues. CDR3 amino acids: CASSPGTSPHNEQFF. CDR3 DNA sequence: TGTGCCAGCAGCCCCGGGACCTCGCCTCACAATGAGCAGTTCTTC.

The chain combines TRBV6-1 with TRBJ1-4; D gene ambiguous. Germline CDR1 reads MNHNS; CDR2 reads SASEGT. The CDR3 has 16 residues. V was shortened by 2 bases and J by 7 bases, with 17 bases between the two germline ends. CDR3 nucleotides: TGTGCCAGCAGTGAACCCTGGGATAGGGCAATTGAAAAACTGTTTTTT. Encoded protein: CASSEPWDRAIEKLFF.

The DNA for the CDR3 is TGCGCCAGCAGCCAAGACGAGCGGGGTATCCAGTACTTC. Its translation is CASSQDERGIQYF. V and J are TRBV4-1 and TRBJ2-5, with 7 bases matching TRBD2. V was clipped by 0 bases and J by 10 bases; unmatched bases: 5. The CDR3 is 13 residues long. The germline gives CDR1 MGHRA, CDR2 YSYEKL.

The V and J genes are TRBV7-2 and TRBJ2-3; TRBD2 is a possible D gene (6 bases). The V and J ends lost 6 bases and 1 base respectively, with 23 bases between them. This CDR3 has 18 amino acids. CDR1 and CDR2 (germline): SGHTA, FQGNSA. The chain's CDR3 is CASRISGGGLLRTDTQYF. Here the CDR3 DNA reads TGTGCCAGCAGGATTAGTGGGGGAGGCCTCTTGCGCACAGATACGCAGTATTTT.

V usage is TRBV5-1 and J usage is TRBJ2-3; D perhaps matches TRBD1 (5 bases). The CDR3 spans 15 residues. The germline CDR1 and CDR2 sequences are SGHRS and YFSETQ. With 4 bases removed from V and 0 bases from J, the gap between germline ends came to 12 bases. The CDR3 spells CASSQGRSSTDTQYF. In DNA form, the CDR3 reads TGCGCCAGCAGCCAGGGTAGATCTAGCACAGATACGCAGTATTTT.